These T cell receptor beta chains were read from a single sample in a study of T-cell reconstitution after alpha-beta-depleted transplantation in children. Each CDR3 protein gets one entry after TCRdb re-called the PCR reads with MiXCR. This table has some 200,000 distinct CDR3 sequences, 7.5% to 10% appearing once. Sequencing used PBMCs from the stem cell graft donor, obtained from the stem cell graft. Receptors were obtained from a human donor who donated a stem cell graft to a child with SCID. Both conserved end residues are part of each CDR3. Each record gives: D gene, clone size, V gene, CDR3 protein. A D gene is named only where the DNA matches it firmly. Expanded clones are given a class, and other clones once, few, many or no size at all.

>TRBD2|many|TRBV28
CAGQPAGGSYEQYF
>TRBD1|many|TRBV5-1
CASSLSAQGNSPLHF
>TRBD1|many|TRBV6-5
CASSYTDRDEQYF
>.|many|TRBV5-1
CASSLALGTNEKLFF
>TRBD2|many|TRBV24-1
CATSDSGTSDDTQYF
>.|many|TRBV30
CAWSGTIGETQYF
>.|many|TRBV24-1
CATSPTVPLGQPQHF
>.|many|TRBV6-5
CASSYIGGEGTEAFF
>TRBD1|.|TRBV11-3
CASSPGQGADEQFF
>.|.|TRBV9
CASSPREENEKLFF
>TRBD1|many|TRBV20-1
CSARGGQGDYEQYF
>.|many|TRBV5-1
CASSYRGGETQYF
>.|many|TRBV5-1
CASSFATYAPEQYF
>.|many|TRBV4-3
CASSQGWGEILAKNIQYF
>TRBD2|many|TRBV4-2
CASSQDGTSGGETQYF
>TRBD2|many|TRBV19
CASATSEPPYNEQFF
>.|few|TRBV30
CAWSVEFNEQFF
>TRBD1|many|TRBV10-3
CAIRGTGLSSGNTIYF
>.|many|TRBV9
CASSAAPAETYEQYF
>TRBD1|many|TRBV7-9
CASSFRDRGNNEQFF
>.|many|TRBV10-3
CAISESGTYYEQYF
>TRBD1|few|TRBV28
CASSLRQGHDQPQHF
>TRBD1|many|TRBV28
CASSFALGTGGAGGYTF
>.|.|TRBV9
CASSAASVKSSYNEQFF
>TRBD2|many|TRBV5-1
CASSSGTSGGASDTQYF
>.|many|TRBV2
CATKGSSGNTIYF
>.|many|TRBV6-5
CASSYARHDTQYF
>.|many|TRBV20-1
CSAYPDPVPWGAEAFF
>.|many|TRBV9
CASSVATAATDTQYF
>TRBD1|few|TRBV7-2
CASSRQGITYEQYF
>.|many|TRBV29-1
CSVFRGTVTEAFF
>TRBD1|many|TRBV7-9
CASSPDRDRLLSGGYTF
>TRBD2|many|TRBV20-1
CSARELAVETQYF
>TRBD1|few|TRBV5-1
CASSLMTGTGVMYQETQYF
>.|many|TRBV20-1
CSARVATVAYEQYF
>TRBD1|many|TRBV5-1
CASSFAGGMNTEAFF
>.|.|TRBV18
CASSPSGGNEKLFF
>TRBD1|many|TRBV29-1
CSVETGANTEAFF
>.|few|TRBV14
CASSQEWDTQYF
>TRBD1|.|TRBV7-9
CASSSQGAWNQPQHF
>TRBD1|many|TRBV5-1
CASSLGDRDNSPLHF
>.|many|TRBV7-2
CASSFGPLSGNTIYF
>.|many|TRBV18
CASGGSGSYNEQFF
>.|many|TRBV3-1
CASSQDVRQGSYNEQFF
>.|many|TRBV5-1
CASSLVVANTDTQYF
>.|many|TRBV3-1
CASSQDYSANEKLFF
>.|many|TRBV7-2
CASSLAFGGGYGYTF
>TRBD1|many|TRBV20-1
CSATPPRQGKGGYTF
>.|few|TRBV6-2/TRBV6-3
CASSYSETIWALTRTEAFF
>.|many|TRBV5-1
CATKRELDTEAFF
>.|many|TRBV15
CATSRATYQETQYF
>TRBD1|many|TRBV12-3/TRBV12-4
CASREDRGVDLETQYF
>.|many|TRBV7-6
CASSLSRDNLQPQHF
>.|many|TRBV12-3/TRBV12-4
CASSRDLTDTQYF
>.|many|TRBV5-1
CASSLADTTHTGELFF
>TRBD2|many|TRBV20-1
CSAPRAGTYEQYF
>TRBD2|few|TRBV7-3
CASSPGLAGLADTQYF
>TRBD1|many|TRBV30
CAWRNPGQGWTGELFF
>.|many|TRBV10-3
CAIAGQTISGANVLTF
>.|many|TRBV12-3/TRBV12-4
CASTAGMETQYF